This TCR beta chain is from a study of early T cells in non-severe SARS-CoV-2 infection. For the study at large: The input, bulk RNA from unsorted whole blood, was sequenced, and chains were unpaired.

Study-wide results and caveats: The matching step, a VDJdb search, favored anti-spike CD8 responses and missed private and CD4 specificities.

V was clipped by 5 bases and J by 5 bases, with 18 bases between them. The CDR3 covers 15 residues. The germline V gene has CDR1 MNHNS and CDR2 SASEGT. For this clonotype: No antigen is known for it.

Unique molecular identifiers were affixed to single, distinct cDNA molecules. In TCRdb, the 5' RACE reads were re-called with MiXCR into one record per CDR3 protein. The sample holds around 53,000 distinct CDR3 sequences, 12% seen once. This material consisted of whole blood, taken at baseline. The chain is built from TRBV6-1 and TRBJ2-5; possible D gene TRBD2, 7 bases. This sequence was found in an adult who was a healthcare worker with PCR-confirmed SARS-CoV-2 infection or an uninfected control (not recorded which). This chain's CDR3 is CASSPGGAGTETQYF. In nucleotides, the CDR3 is TGTGCCAGCAGTCCTGGGGGGGCAGGGACGGAGACCCAGTACTTC.